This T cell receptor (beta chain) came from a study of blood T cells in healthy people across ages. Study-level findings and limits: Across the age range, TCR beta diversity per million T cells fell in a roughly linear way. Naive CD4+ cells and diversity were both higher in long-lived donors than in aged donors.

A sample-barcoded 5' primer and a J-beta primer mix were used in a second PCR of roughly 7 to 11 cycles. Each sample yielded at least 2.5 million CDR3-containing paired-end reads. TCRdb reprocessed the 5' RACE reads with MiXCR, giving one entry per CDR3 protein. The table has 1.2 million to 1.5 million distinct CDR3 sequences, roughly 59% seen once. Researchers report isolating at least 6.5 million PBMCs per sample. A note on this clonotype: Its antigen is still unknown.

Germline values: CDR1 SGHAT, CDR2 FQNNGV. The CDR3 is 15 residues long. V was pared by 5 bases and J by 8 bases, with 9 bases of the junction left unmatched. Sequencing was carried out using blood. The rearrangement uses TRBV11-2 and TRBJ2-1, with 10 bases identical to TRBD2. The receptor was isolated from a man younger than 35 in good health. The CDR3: CASSLQRGGLDEQFF. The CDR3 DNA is TGTGCCAGCAGCCTCCAGCGGGGGGGGCTCGATGAGCAGTTCTTC.